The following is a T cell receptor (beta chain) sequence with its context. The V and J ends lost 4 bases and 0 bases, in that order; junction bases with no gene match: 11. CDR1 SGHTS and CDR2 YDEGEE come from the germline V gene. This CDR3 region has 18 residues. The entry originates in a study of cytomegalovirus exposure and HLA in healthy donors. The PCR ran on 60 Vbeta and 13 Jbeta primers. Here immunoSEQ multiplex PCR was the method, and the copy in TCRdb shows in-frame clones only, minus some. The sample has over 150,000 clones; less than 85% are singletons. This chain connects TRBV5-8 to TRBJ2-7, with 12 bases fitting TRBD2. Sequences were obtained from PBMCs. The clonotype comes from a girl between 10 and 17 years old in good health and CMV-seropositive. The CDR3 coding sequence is TGTGCCAGCAGCACACGGACTAGCGGGGCTCCCAGCTCCTACGAGCAGTACTTC. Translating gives CASSTRTSGAPSSYEQYF.